This TCR beta chain was recorded in a study of blood T cells in healthy people across ages. As for the study in general: About one barcoded beta molecule was captured per two T cells (by template switching). Study-wide findings and caveats: The long-lived group displayed more naive CD4+ cells, plus higher diversity, than the aged donors did.

With a J-beta primer mix and a sample-barcoded 5' primer, a second PCR ran about 7 to 12 cycles. TCRdb re-called the 5' RACE reads with MiXCR, one entry per CDR3 protein. The sample has approximately 670,000 distinct CDR3 sequences, 40% to 45% seen once; the top ten hold around 30%. The CDR3 has 13 residues. The V and J ends lost 5 bases and 2 bases respectively, with 12 bases between them. Germline V CDR1 and CDR2: DFQATT, SNEGSKA (reference sequence). Regarding this clonotype: No antigen is known for it.

The clonotype originates from a man aged 80 or over in good health. The material sequenced was blood. The chain carries TRBV20-1 and TRBJ1-1, with a weak D call TRBD1 (5 bases). CDR3 bases: TGCAGTGCTGTAAGGGGAGCCAACACTGAAGCTTTCTTT. Its translation: CSAVRGANTEAFF.